This T cell receptor (beta chain) was identified in a study of cytomegalovirus exposure and HLA in healthy donors. General observations from the study: As a later analysis showed, a missense DCLRE1C variant was linked to trimming of TCR beta V- and J-genes.

Use of 60 Vbeta and 13 Jbeta primers characterized the PCR. Clones were read by immunoSEQ multiplex PCR, and TCRdb kept only the in-frame ones, dropping some. The table includes fewer than 250,000 clones, around 77% detected once. The CDR3 extends over 17 amino acids. The V and J ends lost 2 bases and 6 bases, in that order; junction bases with no gene match: 8. Germline CDR1 reads SGHTA; CDR2 reads FQGNSA. Turning to this clone: What it binds is not known.

The sequencing input was PBMCs. V gene TRBV7-2 combines with J gene TRBJ2-2, with 11 nucleotides matching TRBD1. The receptor's source is a woman aged 18 to 35 in good health and CMV-seronegative. The CDR3 DNA is TGTGCCAGCAGCTTACCCATCGGGACAGGGGGATCCGGGGAGCTGTTTTTT. It is translated as CASSLPIGTGGSGELFF.